This T cell receptor (beta chain) was sequenced for a study of OX40 agonist ivuxolimab in advanced cancers. Only in-frame clones appear in the TCRdb table, and some are missing; sequencing was by immunoSEQ multiplex PCR. The profile shows 15,000 to 20,000 clones, 73% of them singletons. Within the sample, this clone is medium-sized. Its antigen is currently unknown. Study results and caveats: Antigen specificity remained undetermined for the expanded peripheral T cells.

CDR3 length equals 18 residues. CDR1 SEHNR and CDR2 FQNEAQ come from the germline V gene (reference sequence). V gave up 6 bases and J gave up 0 bases, with 21 bases separating them. The source is an adult with an advanced solid tumor such as melanoma, head and neck, liver or kidney cancer. The chain combines TRBV7-9 with TRBJ2-1; D perhaps matches TRBD1 (7 bases). The source material was CD4+ or CD8+ T cells sorted from blood, sampled in a trial of the OX40 agonist ivuxolimab. The CDR3 is CASRSSGGGPPSYNEQFF. The CDR3 bases are TGTGCCAGCAGGTCGTCTGGAGGGGGCCCCCCCTCCTACAATGAGCAGTTCTTC.